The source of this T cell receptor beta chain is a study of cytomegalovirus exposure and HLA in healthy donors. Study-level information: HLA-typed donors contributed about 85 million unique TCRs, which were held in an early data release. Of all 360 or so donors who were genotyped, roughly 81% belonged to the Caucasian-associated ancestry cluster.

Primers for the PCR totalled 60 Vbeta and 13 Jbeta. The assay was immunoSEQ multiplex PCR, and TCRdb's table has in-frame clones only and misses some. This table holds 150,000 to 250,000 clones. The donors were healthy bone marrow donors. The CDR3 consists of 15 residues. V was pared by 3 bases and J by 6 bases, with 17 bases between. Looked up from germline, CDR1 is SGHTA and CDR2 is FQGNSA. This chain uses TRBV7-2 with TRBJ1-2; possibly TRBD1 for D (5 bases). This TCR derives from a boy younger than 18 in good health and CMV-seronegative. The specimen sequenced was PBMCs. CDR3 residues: CASSLVVRARNGYTF. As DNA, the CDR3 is TGTGCCAGCAGCTTGGTTGTCAGGGCGAGAAATGGCTACACCTTC.